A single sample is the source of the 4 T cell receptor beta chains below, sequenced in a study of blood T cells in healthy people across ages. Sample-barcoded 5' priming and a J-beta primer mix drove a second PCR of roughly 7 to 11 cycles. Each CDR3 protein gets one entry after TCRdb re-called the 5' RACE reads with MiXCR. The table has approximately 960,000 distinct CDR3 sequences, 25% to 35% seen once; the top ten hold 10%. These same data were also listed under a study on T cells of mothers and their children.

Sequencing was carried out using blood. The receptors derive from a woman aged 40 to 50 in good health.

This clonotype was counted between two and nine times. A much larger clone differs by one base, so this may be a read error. The CDR3 here is CASSPVGVIQFF. The CDR3 region has the DNA TGCGCCAGCAGCCCCGTGGGGGTTATACAGTTCTTC. The V gene is TRBV5-1, the J gene TRBJ2-1; D may correspond to TRBD1 or TRBD2 (5 bases each). V shed 4 bases and J shed 13 bases, with 15 bases lying between them. The CDR3 runs to 12 residues. Germline CDR1 and CDR2: SGHRS and YFSETQ.

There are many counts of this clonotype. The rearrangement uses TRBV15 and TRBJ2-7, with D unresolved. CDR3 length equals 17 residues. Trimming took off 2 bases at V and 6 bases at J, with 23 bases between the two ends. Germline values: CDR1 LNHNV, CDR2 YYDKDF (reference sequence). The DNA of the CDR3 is TGTGCCACCAGCAGATCGTCCCCGGGCACCGGCTTGGGCGAGCAGTACTTC. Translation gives CATSRSSPGTGLGEQYF.

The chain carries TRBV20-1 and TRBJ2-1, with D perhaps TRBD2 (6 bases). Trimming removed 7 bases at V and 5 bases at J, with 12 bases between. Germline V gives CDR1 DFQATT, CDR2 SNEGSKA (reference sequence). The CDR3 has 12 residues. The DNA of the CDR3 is TGCAGTGGTCGGGAGAGCCACAATGAGCAGTTCTTC. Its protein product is CSGRESHNEQFF.

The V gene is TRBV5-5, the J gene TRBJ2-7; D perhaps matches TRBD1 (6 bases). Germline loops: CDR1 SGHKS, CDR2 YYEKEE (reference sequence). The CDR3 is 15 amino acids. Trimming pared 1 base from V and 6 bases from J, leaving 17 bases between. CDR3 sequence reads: CASSLPSTGYGEQYF. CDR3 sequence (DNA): TGTGCCAGCAGCTTGCCATCTACAGGGTATGGCGAGCAGTACTTC.